What follows is one T cell receptor beta chain and its context. Its antigen is as yet unknown. The donors comprised healthy bone marrow donors. The study sampled nominally healthy donors, though unrecorded immune exposures were likely. The sample is drawn from a study of cytomegalovirus exposure and HLA in healthy donors. The CDR3 has 15 residues. Germline V gene sequence: CDR1 SNHLY, CDR2 FYNNEI. V lost 4 bases and J lost 5, with 14 bases in between. Overall study results and limits: The analysis excluded some indistinguishable V segments, including TRBV6-2 and TRBV6-3. Most TCR sequences were uncommon, yet certain public TCRs appeared in many donors.

The PCR had 60 Vbeta and 13 Jbeta primers. TCRdb's copy holds only in-frame clones and misses some; the assay was immunoSEQ multiplex PCR. The sample contains some 250,000 clones, around 80% of which appear only once. The clonotype originates from a woman in her forties in good health and CMV-seropositive. Material: PBMCs. The V call is TRBV2, the J call TRBJ1-4, with D uncertain. The CDR3 sequence is CASSAGLARNEKLFF. The CDR3 DNA follows: TGTGCCAGCAGTGCTGGACTTGCGCGGAATGAAAAACTGTTTTTT.